Sequencing of this T cell receptor beta chain was carried out in a study of blood T cell repertoires in COVID-19 (dated by TCRdb to the early 2020s). Context from the whole study: Samples from collaborators originated in the United States, Italy and Spain and spanned both the acute and convalescent phases of COVID-19. Where available, HLA class I and class II types were taken from metadata supplied by the sample provider and were not determined by assay-based typing. The material from the prospective study consisted of cDNA or gDNA derived from T cells, B-cell-depleted T cells, or PBMCs. The dataset comprised deeply sampled blood TCRbeta repertoires from subjects exposed to, actively infected with, or recovered from COVID-19. The repertoires were released in a freely available public database intended as a resource for research on the immune response to SARS-CoV-2. Nearly every sample came with metadata listing a de-identified subject ID, COVID-19 status, age in years and sex. Samples came from the ongoing ImmuneRACE study (first 160 participants) plus 1,254 subjects from 6 global collaborators.

As concerns this clone: Its binding antigen is unknown. There are no base qualities to consult, and no much larger clone falls within one base.

The immunoSEQ Assay, a bias-controlled multiplex PCR, was used to amplify TCRbeta CDR3 regions from genomic DNA. The study's processing was this. Within the assay, amplification of reference gene primers was used to estimate how many nucleated cells each sample contained. Sequence reads were collapsed and filtered to measure the absolute abundance of every unique TCRbeta CDR3 rearrangement. For each sample, productive Simpson clonality was calculated by taking the square root of Simpson's diversity index across productive rearrangements. TCRdb took this table from immuneACCESS and kept in-frame rearrangements with V and J called. Such tables lack part of the clones; where checked against another copy, unresolved V genes explain under half of the gap, and the rest is unexplained. The V and J calls and the clone size are those of that table, but D and trimming were determined from the DNA. Recorded for this sample are more than 110,000 clones; around 83% of them occurred a single time. The ten largest account for less than 5% of the sample.

Collaborating institutions collected whole blood in K2EDTA tubes following their own protocols. For TCRbeta analysis, collaborator samples were shipped as frozen whole blood, as isolated PBMCs, or as DNA extracted from either sample type. Overall study results and their limits: Clinical and demographic metadata were provided uncurated, with the amount varying by source and participant.

Sequencing input: peripheral blood. The source of this sequence is a woman over 75 with acute or convalescent COVID-19.

The nucleotides read TGTGCCAGCAGTTATCCACGGAGGGGTAAGACTGAAGCTTTCTTT. Protein translation: CASSYPRRGKTEAFF. The V and J genes are TRBV6-5 and TRBJ1-1; perhaps TRBD1 is the D gene, with 5 bases matching. Including the terminal cysteine and phenylalanine, the CDR3 comprises 15 residues. Just CDR3 DNA is preserved here, 45 bases in frame from base 1. CDR1 and CDR2 are drawn from the germline V gene: MNHEY, SVGAGI. V is pared back by 3 bases and J by 5 bases, with 16 bases lying between the germline termini.